This T cell receptor beta chain was sequenced in a study of blood T cell repertoires in COVID-19 (dated by TCRdb to 2018 to 2020). Some background on the complete study: Samples from collaborators originated in the United States, Italy and Spain and spanned both the acute and convalescent phases of COVID-19. The prospective study material was composed of cDNA or gDNA derived from T cells, B-cell-depleted T cells, or PBMCs. The dataset comprised deeply sampled blood TCRbeta repertoires from subjects exposed to, actively infected with, or recovered from COVID-19. A freely available public database, intended as a resource for researchers studying the immune response to SARS-CoV-2, is where the repertoires were released. Samples came from the ongoing ImmuneRACE study (first 160 participants) plus 1,254 subjects from 6 global collaborators. Nearly every sample came with metadata listing a de-identified subject ID, COVID-19 status, age in years and sex. Where available, HLA class I and class II types were taken from metadata supplied by the sample provider and were not determined by assay-based typing.

TCRbeta CDR3 regions were amplified from genomic DNA using the immunoSEQ Assay, a bias-controlled multiplex PCR. On the authors' methods: The number of nucleated cells in each sample was estimated from the amplification of reference gene primers within the assay. Sequence reads were collapsed and filtered to measure the absolute abundance of every unique TCRbeta CDR3 rearrangement. Productive Simpson clonality was computed per sample as the square root of Simpson's diversity index over productive rearrangements. TCRdb's version of the immuneACCESS table is confined to in-frame rearrangements and falls short of the full clone set. An unresolved V gene accounts for under half of the shortfall where checked; the remainder is of unknown origin. Clone size and V and J calls were adopted from that table, with D and trimming inferred from the DNA. The sample includes 280,000 or so clones, with 80% to 90% observed a single time. Around a tenth of the sample is taken by the ten largest.

Another Seattle source contributed samples from volunteer blood donors who had recovered from COVID-19. Whole blood was collected in K2EDTA tubes by collaborating institutions according to the institutions' own protocols. For TCRbeta analysis, collaborators shipped samples in one of three forms: frozen whole blood, isolated PBMCs, or DNA extracted from either of those sample types. V is cut by 3 bases and J by 8 bases, and the space between the germline ends is 7 bases. From the cysteine through the phenylalanine, the CDR3 covers 12 amino acids. Only CDR3 DNA is held: 36 bases, read in frame from base 1. CDR1 and CDR2, per the germline V gene, are SGHTA and FQGTGA. What the authors observed across the whole study: How much clinical and demographic metadata was included differed by source and by participant, and the metadata was provided uncurated.

Comments on this clone: Its antigen is not yet known. No clone much larger than this one lies a single base away; base qualities are absent.

The chain uses TRBV7-3 and TRBJ2-2; a weak D assignment points to TRBD2 (5 bases agree). Material for sequencing was peripheral blood. This clonotype was sampled from a woman between 50 and 59 years old who had recovered from COVID-19. The DNA is TGTGCCAGCAGCTTGGAGGTGGGGGAGCTGTTTTTT. The resulting protein is CASSLEVGELFF.